This T cell receptor beta chain was profiled in a study of blood T cell repertoires in COVID-19. At the level of the study: Specimens from acute and convalescent COVID-19 originated in the United States, Italy and Spain. Sources were T cells, B-cell-depleted T cells, or PBMCs; the material itself was cDNA or gDNA.

Original methodology: Estimates of nucleated cell counts were drawn from the amplification of reference gene primers. Method: immunoSEQ multiplex PCR; TCRdb's copy keeps in-frame clones and lacks some. V and J calls and clone size are as listed in that table; D and trimming were resolved from the DNA. This table holds some 83,000 clones, about three quarters found once. Sequenced sample: peripheral blood. This TCR came from a woman of 80 years or more with acute or convalescent COVID-19.

The CDR3 DNA is TGTGCCAGCAGTTCCGGGGGTACTCTTGGCTACACCTTC. It codes for CASSSGGTLGYTF. The V and J genes are TRBV6-6 and TRBJ1-2, with D possibly being TRBD1 (5 bases). V shed 4 bases and J shed 7 bases, with 13 bases lying between them. The CDR3 has 13 amino acids. Germline loops: CDR1 MNHNY, CDR2 SVGAGI (reference sequence).